Below, one TCR beta chain is given with its context. This clonotype is medium-sized (0.01 to 0.1%) in terms of sample share. Its recognized antigen is unknown. There are no base qualities to consult, and no much larger clone falls within one base. TCRalpha and TCRbeta libraries were amplified in separate semi-nested PCR reactions using Advantage 2 and reverse primers located in the TRAC or TRBC constant regions. First-strand cDNA synthesis used between roughly 3.5 and 550 ng of total RNA. TCR cDNA libraries were made by 5'-RACE with the SMARTer PCR cDNA Synthesis kit, using a poly-dT primer for first-strand synthesis. Each semi-nested reverse primer in the constant region carried a 5-nucleotide sample-specific barcode, and the resulting products were cleaned up with the Zymo DNA Clean and Concentrator-5 kit. Up to ten barcoded samples were pooled, ligated to Illumina adaptors and sequenced on an Illumina MiSeq as 2 x 150 bp paired-end reads. On the study's bioinformatics: Demultiplexed reads were aligned with BLAT to a custom library of all human TRAV, TRAJ, TRBV, TRBD and TRBJ combinations from IMGT. The best BLAT hits were picked using pslCDnaFilter (-maxAligns=1, -ignoreIntrons), and custom Perl scripts were used to calculate clonotype frequencies. TCRdb ran its own pipeline on the public reads, namely fastp trimming at Q25 and MiXCR clone calling, and kept in-frame beta chains. Identical CDR3 protein sequences are pooled into one entry, listed with their most common genes and DNA. The V and J calls follow TCRdb's processing rather than the paper's. For this sample the table gives about 2,500 distinct CDR3 sequences, of which over 9% were detected only once. The ten most abundant clones make up less than 3.5% of the sample.

Enrichment of primary CD8+ T cells was done with magnetic beads from the Miltenyi CD8+ T cell Isolation Kit. Before RNA extraction, CD3+TCRalphabeta+CD8 single positive T cells from organoids and thymus were sorted by FACS. Total RNA was purified from roughly 40,000 to 200,000 sorted cells per sample with the RNeasy Micro kit, and quality checked on an Agilent RNA 6000 Nano chip. Thymic fragments were dissected, disrupted by pipetting and filtered through a 70 um strainer so that thymocytes were released. These data belong to a study of T cells generated in artificial thymic organoids (TCRdb year 2017). Study-wide context: In some experiments, thymic T cells were further FACS-purified to deplete CD4 immature single positive or double positive precursors. TCR alpha and beta CDR3 repertoires of in vitro artificial thymic organoid-derived CD8 single positive T cells were compared with thymic and peripheral blood naive CD8 T cells. The repertoire sequencing data shown were described as representative of three independent experiments. Results the study describes overall, beyond this receptor: The TCR clonotype diversity of organoid-derived CD8 single positive T cells was physiological and comparable to that of naive CD8 T cells from thymus and blood.

For CDR1 and CDR2, the germline V gene (reference sequence) lists LNHDA and SQIVND. The cysteine opens and the phenylalanine closes a CDR3 of 13 amino acids. Only the CDR3 DNA stays, 39 bases, in frame from base 1. V trim: 5 bases; J trim: 7 bases; unmatched bases: 5. The source material was naive CD8+ T cells from the thymus. Reading the label with the study, this specimen's cell subset or site is: CD3+TCRalphabeta+CD8SP T cells; for blood, CD45RO-CCR7+ naive CD8+ T cells. The receptor was isolated from a human donor who gave cord blood stem cells for thymic organoid culture, a cardiac surgery patient who gave postnatal thymus, or a blood donor (not recorded which). Rearrangement joined TRBV19 to TRBJ1-1; 9 middle bases align to TRBD1. The CDR3 region: CASSPQGAVEAFF. The DNA sequence is as follows: TGTGCCAGTAGTCCACAGGGGGCGGTTGAAGCTTTCTTT.